This T cell receptor beta chain was recorded in a study of monozygotic twins with inflammatory bowel disease. Findings and caveats of the study: IBD patients had lower TCRbeta diversity (inverse Simpson) than healthy co-twins.

In the case of this clonotype: Its matching antigen is unknown.

Germline assignment: CDR1 SGHKS and CDR2 YYEKEE (reference sequence). CDR3 length: 15 residues. Each CDR3 protein gets one entry in TCRdb, which reprocessed the 5' RACE reads and gives no DNA. The sample holds approximately 400,000 distinct CDR3 sequences. The V call is TRBV5-5, the J call TRBJ2-2; TCRdb's D gene call, TRBD2, goes unchecked for lack of DNA. This TCR was recovered from a human donor with ulcerative colitis or Crohn's disease, or a healthy co-twin of an affected twin (not recorded which). Sequenced sample: blood. CDR3 amino acids: CASSPGLVNTGELFF.